This T cell receptor beta chain was sequenced for a study of response to subunit inactivated influenza vaccine. Study-level results: With each seasonal influenza vaccination, the authors suggested, few new T cells are recruited.

The table lists this clonotype with a few counts. Its target is unknown. One entry per CDR3 protein, called by TCRdb with MiXCR from the RT-PCR reads. This table holds hundreds of thousands of distinct CDR3 sequences, less than 20% found once. Germline lookup yields CDR1 SGHAT and CDR2 FQNNGV. Trimming took 3 bases from V and 10 from J; bases not matched to a gene: 9. The CDR3 sequence is 14 residues long. The source was PBMCs from blood, collected about 13 days after vaccination. J is TRBJ2-1 and V is TRBV11-2; 7 nucleotides agree with TRBD2. The source is a man aged 50-59 years who received an inactivated influenza vaccine. The chain's CDR3 is CASSLGGRVGEQFF. DNA for the CDR3: TGTGCCAGCAGCTTGGGCGGGAGAGTAGGGGAGCAGTTCTTC.